This T cell receptor (beta chain) was sequenced in a study of Ad26.COV2.S vaccination and SARS-CoV-2 variants. Broader study findings: Placebo recipients had lower spike-specific TCR breadth than vaccine recipients.

Indicated treatment: over 15 received Ad26.COV2.S at low or high dose, single or two shots; roughly five received placebo; per-sample allocation not given. It was on day 63 after the first vaccine or placebo injection that samples were taken. Within Boston, the person who donated was an adult of 18-55 years. Remarks on this clone: Its antigen is as yet unknown.

Only in-frame clones appear in the TCRdb table, and some are missing; sequencing was by immunoSEQ multiplex PCR. The table lists roughly 700,000 clones, 89% of them singletons. The sequences come from peripheral blood, collected in a trial of Ad26.COV2.S vaccine versus placebo. The receptor was derived from a person aged 18 to 59 who received the Ad26.COV2.S COVID-19 vaccine or a placebo.

CDR3 in amino acids: CASSYAGTGDNSPLHF. The CDR3 nucleotides are TGTGCCAGCAGTTACGCCGGGACAGGGGACAATTCACCCCTCCACTTT. V usage is TRBV6-5 and J usage is TRBJ1-6; the match to TRBD1 covers 10 bases. V trimming: 2 bases; J trimming: 7 bases; junction bases outside the gene matches: 5. The CDR3 contains 16 residues. CDR1 and CDR2 from the germline V gene are MNHEY and SVGAGI.